This TCR beta chain was recovered during a study of tumor and adjacent non-tumor tissue in lung cancer. Study-wide findings and caveats: Tumor TCR diversity, when higher, was linked to shorter survival. Top 100 clones took a larger repertoire share in normal lung.

On this clonotype: What it binds is unknown.

TCRbeta libraries were built with three rounds of nested PCR, modified from ARM-PCR. Via MiXCR, TCRdb re-called the multiplex PCR reads, giving one row per CDR3 protein. The sample lists roughly 90,000 distinct CDR3 sequences, around 76% occurring once. The CDR3 sequence is 14 residues long. V was cut by 7 bases and J by 3 bases, with 16 bases left in between. Germline loops: CDR1 SGHAT, CDR2 FQNNGV. This sample's RNA came from whole unsorted tissue. The normal lung tissue was taken more than 3 cm from the tumor edge. The receptor was derived from a woman aged 50 to 60 with non-small cell lung cancer. Source material: distant non-tumor lung tissue. V and J are TRBV11-2 and TRBJ2-7, with D hard to call. This CDR3 is CASTLTDNFYEQYF. For the CDR3, the DNA is TGTGCCAGCACTTTAACCGATAACTTCTACGAGCAGTACTTC. The whole variable domain, filled in from reference TRBV11-2 and TRBJ2-7, reads EAGVAQSPRYKIIEKRQSVAFWCNPISGHATLYWYQQILGQGPKLLIQFQNNGVVDDSQLPKDRFSAERLKGVDSTLKIQPAKLEDSAVYLCASTLTDNFYEQYFGPGTRLTVT.